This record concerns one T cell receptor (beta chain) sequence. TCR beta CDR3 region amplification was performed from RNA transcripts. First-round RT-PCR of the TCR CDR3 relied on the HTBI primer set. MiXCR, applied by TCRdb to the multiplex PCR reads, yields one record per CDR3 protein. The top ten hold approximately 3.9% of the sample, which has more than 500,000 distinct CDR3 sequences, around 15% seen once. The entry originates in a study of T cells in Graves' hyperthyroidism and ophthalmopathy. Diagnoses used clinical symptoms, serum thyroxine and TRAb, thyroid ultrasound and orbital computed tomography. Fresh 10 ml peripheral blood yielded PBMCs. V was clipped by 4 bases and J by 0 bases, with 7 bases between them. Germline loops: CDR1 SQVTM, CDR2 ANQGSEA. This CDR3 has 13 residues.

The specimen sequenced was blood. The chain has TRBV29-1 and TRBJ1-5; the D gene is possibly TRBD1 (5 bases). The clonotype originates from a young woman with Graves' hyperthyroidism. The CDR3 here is CSVADISNQPQHF. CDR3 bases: TGCAGCGTTGCGGACATTAGCAATCAGCCCCAGCATTTT.